One TCR beta chain is described in this entry. A much larger clone differs from this one at a single base, so this may be a read error. Libraries were made from TCR beta cDNA, and they carried unique molecular identifiers. TCRdb used MiXCR to reprocess the PCR reads, holding one entry per CDR3 protein. Here the sample spans about 460,000 distinct CDR3 sequences, 45% being singletons. The sample originates from a study of post-analysis software for immune sequencing data. This receptor was obtained from a girl between 5 and 17 years old with multiple sclerosis. Sequencing input: blood.

For the CDR3, the DNA is TGTGCCAGCAGCTTAATCAGGGACGTAGGCACAGATACGCAGTATTTT. Its translation: CASSLIRDVGTDTQYF. This chain joins TRBV7-9 and TRBJ2-3; D tentatively fits TRBD1 or TRBD2 (5 bases each). The germline gives CDR1 SEHNR, CDR2 FQNEAQ (reference sequence). Deletions cut 2 bases from V and 1 base from J, with 13 bases between. The CDR3 spans 16 residues.